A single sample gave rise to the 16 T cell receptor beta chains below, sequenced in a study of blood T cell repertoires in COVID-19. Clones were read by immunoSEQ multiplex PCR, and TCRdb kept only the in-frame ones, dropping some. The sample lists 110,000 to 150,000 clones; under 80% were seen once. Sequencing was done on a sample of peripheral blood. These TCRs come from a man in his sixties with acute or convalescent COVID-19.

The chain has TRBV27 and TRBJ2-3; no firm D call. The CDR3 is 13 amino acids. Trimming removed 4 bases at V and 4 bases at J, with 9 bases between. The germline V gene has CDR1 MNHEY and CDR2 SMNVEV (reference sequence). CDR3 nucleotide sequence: TGTGCCAGCAGTTGGAGTTGGGCAGATACGCAGTATTTT. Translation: CASSWSWADTQYF.

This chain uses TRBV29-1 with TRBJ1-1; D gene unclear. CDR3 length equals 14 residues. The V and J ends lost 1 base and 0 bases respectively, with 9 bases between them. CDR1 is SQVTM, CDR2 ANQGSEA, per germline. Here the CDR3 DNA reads TGCAGCGTTGAAGTAGGACTTCTGAACACTGAAGCTTTCTTT. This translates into CSVEVGLLNTEAFF.

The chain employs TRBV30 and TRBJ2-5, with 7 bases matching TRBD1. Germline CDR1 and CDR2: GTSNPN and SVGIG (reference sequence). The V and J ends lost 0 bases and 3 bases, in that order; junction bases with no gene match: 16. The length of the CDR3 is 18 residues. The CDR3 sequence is CAWSVRGVVRGLKETQYF. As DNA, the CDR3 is TGTGCCTGGAGTGTACGAGGAGTTGTCAGGGGGTTGAAAGAGACCCAGTACTTC.

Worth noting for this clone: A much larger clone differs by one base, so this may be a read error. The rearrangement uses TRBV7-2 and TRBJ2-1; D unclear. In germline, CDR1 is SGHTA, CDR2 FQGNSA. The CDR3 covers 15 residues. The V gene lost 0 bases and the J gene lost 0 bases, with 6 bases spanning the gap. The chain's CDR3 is CASSLARSSYNEQFF. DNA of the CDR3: TGTGCCAGCAGCTTAGCGCGGAGCTCCTACAATGAGCAGTTCTTC.

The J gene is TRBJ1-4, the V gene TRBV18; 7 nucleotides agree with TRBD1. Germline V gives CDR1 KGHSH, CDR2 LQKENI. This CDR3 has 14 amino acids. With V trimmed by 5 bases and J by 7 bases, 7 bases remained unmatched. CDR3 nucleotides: TGTGCCAGCTCATACAGGGGCCCCGGTGAAAAACTGTTTTTT. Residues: CASSYRGPGEKLFF.

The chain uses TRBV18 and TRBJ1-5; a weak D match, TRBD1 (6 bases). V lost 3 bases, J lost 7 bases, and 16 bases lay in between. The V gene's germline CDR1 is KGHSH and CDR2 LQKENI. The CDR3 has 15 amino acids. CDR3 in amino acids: CASSPGSGAGQPQHF. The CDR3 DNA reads TGTGCCAGCTCACCGGGCTCAGGGGCCGGGCAGCCCCAGCATTTT.

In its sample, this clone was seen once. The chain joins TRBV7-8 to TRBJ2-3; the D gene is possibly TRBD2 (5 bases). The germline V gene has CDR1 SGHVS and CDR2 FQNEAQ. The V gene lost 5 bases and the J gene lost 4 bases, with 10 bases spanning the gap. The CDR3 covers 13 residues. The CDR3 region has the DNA TGTGCCAGCAGCGAGGGTCGTCCAGATACGCAGTATTTT. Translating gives CASSEGRPDTQYF.

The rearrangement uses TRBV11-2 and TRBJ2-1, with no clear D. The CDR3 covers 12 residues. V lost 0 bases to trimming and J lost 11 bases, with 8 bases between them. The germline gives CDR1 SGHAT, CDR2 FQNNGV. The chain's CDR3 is CASSLETRKQFF. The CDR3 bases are TGTGCCAGCAGCTTAGAAACTCGAAAGCAGTTCTTC. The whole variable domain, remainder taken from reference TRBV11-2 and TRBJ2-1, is EAGVAQSPRYKIIEKRQSVAFWCNPISGHATLYWYQQILGQGPKLLIQFQNNGVVDDSQLPKDRFSAERLKGVDSTLKIQPAKLEDSAVYLCASSLETRKQFFGPGTRLTVL.

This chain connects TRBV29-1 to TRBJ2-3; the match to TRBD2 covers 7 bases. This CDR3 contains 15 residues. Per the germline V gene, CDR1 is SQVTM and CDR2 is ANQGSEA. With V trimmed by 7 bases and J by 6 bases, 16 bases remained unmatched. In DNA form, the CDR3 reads TGCAGCGCTCCCGCCGGAAGCGGGATTGGCGATACGCAGTATTTT. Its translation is CSAPAGSGIGDTQYF.

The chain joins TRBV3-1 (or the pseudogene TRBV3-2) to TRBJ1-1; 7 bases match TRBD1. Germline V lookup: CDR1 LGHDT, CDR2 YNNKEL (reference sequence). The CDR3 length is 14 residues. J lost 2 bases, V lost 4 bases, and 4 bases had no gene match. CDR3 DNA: TGTGCCAGCAGCCCGACAGGGAAAAACACTGAAGCTTTCTTT. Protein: CASSPTGKNTEAFF.

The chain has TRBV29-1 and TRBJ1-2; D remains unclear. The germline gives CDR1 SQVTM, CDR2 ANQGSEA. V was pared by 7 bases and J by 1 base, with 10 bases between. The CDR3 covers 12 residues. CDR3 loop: CSAVGSNYGYTF. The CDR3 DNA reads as TGCAGCGCCGTGGGCAGTAACTATGGCTACACCTTC.

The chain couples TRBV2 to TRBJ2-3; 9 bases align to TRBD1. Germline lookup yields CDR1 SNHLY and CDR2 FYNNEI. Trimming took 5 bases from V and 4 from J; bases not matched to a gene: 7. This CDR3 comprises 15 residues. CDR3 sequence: CASSPGTGIADTQYF. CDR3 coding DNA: TGTGCCAGCAGTCCCGGGACAGGGATCGCAGATACGCAGTATTTT.

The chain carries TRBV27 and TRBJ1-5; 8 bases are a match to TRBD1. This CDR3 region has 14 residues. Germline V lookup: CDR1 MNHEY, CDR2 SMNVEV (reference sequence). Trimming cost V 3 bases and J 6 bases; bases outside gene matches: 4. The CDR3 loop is CASSLDRVGQPQHF. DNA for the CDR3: TGTGCCAGCAGTTTGGACAGGGTTGGTCAGCCCCAGCATTTT.

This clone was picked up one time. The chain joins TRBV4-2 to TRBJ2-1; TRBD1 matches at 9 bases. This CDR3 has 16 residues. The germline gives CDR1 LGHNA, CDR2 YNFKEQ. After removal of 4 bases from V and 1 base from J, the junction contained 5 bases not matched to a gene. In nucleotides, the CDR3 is TGTGCCAGCAGCCTACCGACAGGGGGATCCTACAATGAGCAGTTCTTC. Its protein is CASSLPTGGSYNEQFF.

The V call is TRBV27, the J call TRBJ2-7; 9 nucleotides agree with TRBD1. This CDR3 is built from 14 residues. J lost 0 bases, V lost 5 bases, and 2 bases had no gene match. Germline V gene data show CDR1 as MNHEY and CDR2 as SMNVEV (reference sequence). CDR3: CASSIQGASYEQYF. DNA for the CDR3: TGTGCCAGCAGTATACAGGGGGCCTCCTACGAGCAGTACTTC.

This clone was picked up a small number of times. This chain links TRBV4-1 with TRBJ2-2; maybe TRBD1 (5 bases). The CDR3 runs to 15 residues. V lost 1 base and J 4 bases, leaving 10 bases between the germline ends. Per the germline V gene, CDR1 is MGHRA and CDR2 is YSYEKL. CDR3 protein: CASSQVEGATGELFF. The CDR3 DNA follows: TGCGCCAGCAGCCAAGTGGAAGGGGCCACCGGGGAGCTGTTTTTT.